This T cell receptor beta chain was identified during a study of CD8 T cells in ankylosing spondylitis. With regard to this clonotype: Its specificity is unknown.

Study results and caveats: Disease-linked clones had a CD8+ phenotype and relatively low frequency in peripheral blood. Reported data indicate significant enrichment of disease-linked clones within matched ankylosing spondylitis synovial fluid. Past research had described some motif variants in reactive arthritis synovial fluid and blood.

The CDR3 consists of 14 residues. Germline trimming cut 5 bases from V and 2 bases from J; bases unmatched to any gene: 4. CDR1 and CDR2 from the germline V gene are SGHNT and YENEEA. Molecular-barcoded quantitative 5'-RACE produced these TCR beta libraries. A single record per CDR3 protein comes from TCRdb applying MiXCR to the 5' RACE reads. The sample lists 150,000 to 200,000 distinct CDR3 sequences, roughly 13% occurring once. The chain carries TRBV11-3 and TRBJ2-5, with 8 bases that match TRBD2. Sequencing used blood, either unsorted or a sorted T cell fraction (not recorded which). The sequence was collected from a female donor with ankylosing spondylitis or in good health (not recorded which). For the CDR3, the DNA is TGTGCCAGCAGCCTACTAGCGGTTCAAGAGACCCAGTACTTC. Protein sequence: CASSLLAVQETQYF.